One and the same sample provided the 25 T cell receptor beta chains below, sequenced in a study of regulatory T cells in long-lasting Graves disease. The time point was: newly diagnosed GD, antithyroid drugs for less than 3 months. The TCR library was made from RNA extracted from PBMCs. Libraries of TCR beta came from iRepertoire HTBI primers plus Arm-PCR of CDR3 regions. Each CDR3 protein is one row after TCRdb ran MiXCR on the multiplex PCR reads. Of roughly 510,000 distinct CDR3 sequences detected, about 16% appear once; the ten largest clones hold around 12%. This same sample was also part of a study on T cells in Graves' hyperthyroidism and ophthalmopathy.

The source was peripheral blood mononuclear cells (PBMCs), collected at new diagnosis, from a patient treated with antithyroid drugs. The receptor source for this set is a man between 18 and 29 years old with Graves disease.

This clonotype was counted at least ten times. V is TRBV7-9 and J is TRBJ2-7, with TRBD1 identical over 8 bases. The J segment lost 0 bases and the V segment lost 6 bases, leaving 4 bases of the junction unmatched. This CDR3 has 14 residues. Germline values: CDR1 SEHNR, CDR2 FQNEAQ (reference sequence). The CDR3 is CASSLTGASYEQYF. In DNA, the CDR3 is TGTGCCAGCAGTCTGACAGGGGCCTCCTACGAGCAGTACTTC.

This clonotype was detected many times. The chain couples TRBV11-1 to TRBJ2-7; 9 bases are shared with TRBD1. The CDR3 has 15 residues. Trimming cost V 4 bases and J 6 bases; bases outside gene matches: 10. In germline, CDR1 is SGHAT, CDR2 FQDESV (reference sequence). The CDR3 protein is CASSYRDRALSEQYF. The CDR3, as DNA: TGTGCCAGCAGCTACCGGGACAGGGCCCTCAGCGAGCAGTACTTC.

The table lists this clonotype with many counts. The J gene is TRBJ1-5, the V gene TRBV6-1; the D gene is possibly TRBD1 (5 bases). CDR1 MNHNS and CDR2 SASEGT come from the germline V gene. V dropped 11 bases and J dropped 3 bases, with 14 bases sitting between them. This CDR3 comprises 13 residues. CDR3 sequence (DNA): TGTGCCCTACAGGCTGTTCCCAATCAGCCCCAGCATTTT. Translation: CALQAVPNQPQHF.

This clonotype was seen many times. CDR3 sequence (DNA): TGTGCCTGGAGTGTACCGGGGACGAGGGCCGGGGAGCTGTTTTTT. Amino acids: CAWSVPGTRAGELFF. The genes are TRBV30 and TRBJ2-2; D possibly uses TRBD1 or TRBD2 (5 bases each). With 0 bases removed from V and 6 bases from J, the gap between germline ends came to 14 bases. The CDR3 contains 15 residues. Germline CDR1 GTSNPN, CDR2 SVGIG (reference sequence). Combining the CDR3 with reference TRBV30 and TRBJ2-2 gives the whole variable domain SQTIHQWPATLVQPVGSPLSLECTVEGTSNPNLYWYRQAAGRGLQLLFYSVGIGQISSEVPQNLSASRPQDRQFILSSKKLLLSDSGFYLCAWSVPGTRAGELFFGEGSRLTVL.

Ten or more counts support this clonotype. The genes are TRBV11-3 and TRBJ1-1; D possibly corresponds to TRBD1 (6 bases). CDR3 size: 14 residues. The germline gives CDR1 SGHNT, CDR2 YENEEA. V shed 3 bases and J shed 6 bases, with 14 bases lying between them. The CDR3 region is CASSLSTGTAEAFF. The CDR3 DNA reads as TGTGCCAGCAGCTTGAGCACAGGGACGGCTGAAGCTTTCTTT.

The chain employs TRBV19 and TRBJ2-7; TRBD2 is a possible D gene (6 bases). V was pared by 3 bases and J by 0 bases, with 12 bases between. The CDR3 sequence is 15 residues long. The germline V gene has CDR1 LNHDA and CDR2 SQIVND (reference sequence). The CDR3 loop reads CASSIVAESSYEQYF. The CDR3, as DNA: TGTGCCAGTAGTATTGTAGCGGAGAGCTCCTACGAGCAGTACTTC. Complete variable domain (other parts from reference TRBV19 and TRBJ2-7): DGGITQSPKYLFRKEGQNVTLSCEQNLNHDAMYWYRQDPGQGLRLIYYSQIVNDFQKGDIAEGYSVSREKKESFPLTVTSAQKNPTAFYLCASSIVAESSYEQYFGPGTRLTVT.

The sample holds many counts of this clonotype. As DNA, the CDR3 is TGTGCCAGCAGCCCCGGGACCTCTGGAAACACCATATATTTT. The encoded protein is CASSPGTSGNTIYF. The V and J genes are TRBV7-2 and TRBJ1-3; D is possibly TRBD1 (5 bases). CDR3 length equals 14 residues. V was pared by 5 bases and J by 0 bases, with 8 bases between. Germline V gene lookup returns CDR1 SGHTA and CDR2 FQGNSA.

This clonotype was recorded at least ten times. V usage is TRBV3-1 and J usage is TRBJ2-7; D is ambiguous. The CDR3 length is 14 residues. The germline V and J ends were trimmed by 6 bases and 0 bases, with 12 bases remaining between them. Germline V gives CDR1 LGHDT, CDR2 YNNKEL (reference sequence). The CDR3: CASSGHAGSYEQYF. The CDR3, as DNA: TGTGCCAGCAGTGGGCACGCTGGCTCCTACGAGCAGTACTTC.

This clonotype came up many times. This chain uses TRBV6-2 or TRBV6-3 with TRBJ2-3, with TRBD1 as a possible D gene (6 bases). V was trimmed by 6 bases and J by 1 base, leaving 14 bases between them. This CDR3 comprises 15 residues. Germline lookup yields CDR1 MNHEY and CDR2 SVGEGT. In nucleotides, the CDR3 is TGTGCCAGCAGGGGCAGGGGATTGGGCACAGATACGCAGTATTTT. This codes for CASRGRGLGTDTQYF.

This clonotype was counted at least ten times. The chain carries TRBV7-9 and TRBJ2-3; 7 bases map to TRBD2. The V segment lost 3 bases and the J segment 1 base; nucleotides outside the gene matches: 1. CDR1 is SEHNR and CDR2 is FQNEAQ in the germline V gene (reference sequence). The CDR3 is made up of 14 amino acids. The CDR3 sequence: CASSFGLGTDTQYF. DNA of the CDR3: TGTGCCAGCAGCTTCGGACTAGGCACAGATACGCAGTATTTT.

This clonotype was counted many times. The chain couples TRBV28 to TRBJ1-2, with D possibly matching TRBD1 (6 bases). Trimming cost V 9 bases and J 6 bases, with 17 bases left between them. Germline-derived CDR1 and CDR2 are MDHEN and SYDVKM. The CDR3 loop spans 13 amino acids. CDR3 sequence reads: CASVPVTGDGYTF. The CDR3 bases are TGTGCCAGTGTACCTGTGACAGGTGATGGCTACACCTTC.

The chain has TRBV14 and TRBJ2-3; D gene uncertain. V gave up 2 bases and J gave up 10 bases, with 7 bases separating them. The V gene's germline CDR1 is SGHDN and CDR2 FVKESK. CDR3 size: 11 residues. CDR3 residues: CASSQTAPQYF. In nucleotides, the CDR3 is TGTGCCAGCAGCCAAACCGCCCCGCAGTATTTT.

The rearrangement links TRBV7-9 to TRBJ2-3, with TRBD2 identical over 12 bases. V was clipped by 1 base and J by 2 bases; unmatched bases: 7. There are 18 residues in the CDR3. Germline CDR1 SEHNR, CDR2 FQNEAQ (reference sequence). CDR3 in amino acids: CASSLEILAGGNTDTQYF. The CDR3 DNA is TGTGCCAGCAGCTTAGAGATCCTAGCGGGAGGGAACACAGATACGCAGTATTTT.

This clonotype was counted many times. The rearrangement uses TRBV20-1 and TRBJ1-2, with TRBD1 as a possible D gene (6 bases). V lost 4 bases, J lost 7 bases, and 10 bases lay in between. The CDR3 consists of 11 residues. Germline-derived CDR1 and CDR2 are DFQATT and SNEGSKA (reference sequence). In DNA, the CDR3 is TGCAGTGCTACGGGACAACCTGGCTACACCTTC. Translation gives CSATGQPGYTF.

This clonotype was counted only a few times. A read error may be the cause here, since a much bigger clone is one base away. CDR3 sequence (DNA): TGTGCCACCGGCATGAACACTGAAGCTTTCTTT. The encoded protein is CATGMNTEAFF. V usage is TRBV19 and J usage is TRBJ1-1; D ambiguous. The V gene's germline CDR1 is LNHDA and CDR2 SQIVND (reference sequence). CDR3 length: 11 residues. Trimming stripped 10 bases from V and 0 bases from J, with 6 bases between. Together with reference TRBV19 and TRBJ1-1, the CDR3 gives the full variable domain: DGGITQSPKYLFRKEGQNVTLSCEQNLNHDAMYWYRQDPGQGLRLIYYSQIVNDFQKGDIAEGYSVSREKKESFPLTVTSAQKNPTAFYLCATGMNTEAFFGQGTRLTVV.

This clonotype was recorded many times. CDR3 coding DNA: TGCGCCAGCAGCTTCAGGGAGGGTCGCACAGATACGCAGTATTTT. Translated, it gives CASSFREGRTDTQYF. This chain connects TRBV5-1 to TRBJ2-3; 7 nucleotides match TRBD2. Germline CDR1 SGHRS, CDR2 YFSETQ. Trimming at V came to 2 bases and at J to 1 base, leaving 4 bases not matched to a gene. The CDR3 loop spans 15 amino acids.

This clonotype was recorded many times. Here the CDR3 DNA reads TGTGCCAGCAGTGTCGGGCAGACGCCGCAGTATTTT. This encodes CASSVGQTPQYF. V is TRBV2 and J is TRBJ2-3; unclear D gene. V gave up 4 bases and J gave up 10 bases, with 12 bases separating them. This CDR3 contains 12 residues. Germline V lookup: CDR1 SNHLY, CDR2 FYNNEI.

This clonotype was counted at least ten times. J is TRBJ2-1 and V is TRBV19; 8 nucleotides align to TRBD2. Germline V gene sequence: CDR1 LNHDA, CDR2 SQIVND (reference sequence). This CDR3 has 16 amino acids. The junction had 7 bases not matched to a gene; V was cut back by 6 bases and J by 0 bases. In nucleotides, the CDR3 is TGTGCCAGTAGCTATAGCGGGGTGAGCTCCTACAATGAGCAGTTCTTC. As protein: CASSYSGVSSYNEQFF. The full variable domain, in which reference TRBV19 and TRBJ2-1 provide the parts outside the CDR3, is DGGITQSPKYLFRKEGQNVTLSCEQNLNHDAMYWYRQDPGQGLRLIYYSQIVNDFQKGDIAEGYSVSREKKESFPLTVTSAQKNPTAFYLCASSYSGVSSYNEQFFGPGTRLTVL.

Ten or more counts support this clonotype. This chain joins TRBV7-2 and TRBJ2-1; D perhaps matches TRBD2 (6 bases). Trimming took off 6 bases at V and 8 bases at J, with 20 bases between the two ends. Germline lookup yields CDR1 SGHTA and CDR2 FQGNSA. The CDR3 extends over 15 amino acids. The CDR3 spells CASRQDPGSADEQFF. The DNA of the CDR3 is TGTGCCAGCAGACAAGACCCCGGGAGTGCCGATGAGCAGTTCTTC.

The sample holds many counts of this clonotype. V gene TRBV20-1 combines with J gene TRBJ2-7; 8 nucleotides line up with TRBD2. The CDR3 is made up of 16 amino acids. V shed 4 bases and J 0 bases; nucleotides not matched to a gene: 11. Germline V gene lookup returns CDR1 DFQATT and CDR2 SNEGSKA (reference sequence). CDR3 residues: CSATRLAGATSYEQYF. CDR3 coding DNA: TGCAGTGCTACCCGGCTAGCGGGTGCTACCTCCTACGAGCAGTACTTC.

In its sample, this clonotype was seen many times. This rearrangement joins TRBV7-6 to TRBJ2-1; no definite D call. Germline V gives CDR1 SGHVS, CDR2 FNYEAQ. The CDR3 length is 14 residues. The germline V and J ends were trimmed by 2 bases and 3 bases, with 8 bases remaining between them. CDR3 nucleotide sequence: TGTGCCAGCAGCTTAAAAGTCAGCTACAATGAGCAGTTCTTC. Protein sequence: CASSLKVSYNEQFF.

This chain links TRBV14 with TRBJ1-5, with D maybe TRBD1 (6 bases). The ends were cut back, 3 bases at V and 5 bases at J, with 23 bases in the middle. From germline, CDR1 is SGHDN and CDR2 FVKESK. The CDR3 spans 18 residues. CDR3 DNA sequence: TGTGCCAGCAGCCAGGCCCGACAGGTTAGAGGGACGCATCAGCCCCAGCATTTT. Translation: CASSQARQVRGTHQPQHF.

The rearrangement links TRBV10-3 to TRBJ2-2, with TRBD2 identical over 13 bases. The CDR3 contains 15 residues. Trimming took 8 bases from V and 3 from J; bases not matched to a gene: 3. CDR1 ENHRY and CDR2 SYGVKD come from the germline V gene. CDR3 DNA sequence: TGTGCCATCCGGACTAGCGGGAGCGACACCGGGGAGCTGTTTTTT. It is translated as CAIRTSGSDTGELFF.

V gene TRBV11-2 combines with J gene TRBJ1-2; 12 bases align to TRBD1. Trimming took 4 bases from V and 8 from J; bases not matched to a gene: 17. Germline assignment: CDR1 SGHAT and CDR2 FQNNGV. The CDR3 runs 18 residues. The CDR3 sequence is CASSSPLWDRGPDGGYTF. The CDR3, as DNA: TGTGCCAGCAGCTCCCCGCTCTGGGACAGGGGGCCCGACGGGGGCTACACCTTC.

V is TRBV10-2 and J is TRBJ2-7; 7 nucleotides agree with TRBD2. Germline loops: CDR1 WSHSY, CDR2 SAAADI. With V trimmed by 3 bases and J by 1 base, 3 bases remained unmatched. The CDR3 spans 14 residues. CDR3 region: CASSDQRGSYEQYF. CDR3 DNA sequence: TGCGCCAGCAGTGATCAGCGGGGATCCTACGAGCAGTACTTC.